This T cell receptor (beta chain) stems from a study of blood T cell repertoires in COVID-19. TCRdb's copy holds only in-frame clones and misses some; the assay was immunoSEQ multiplex PCR. In the table there are fewer than 350,000 clones, roughly 87% of which are singletons. Germline-derived CDR1 and CDR2 are KGHSH and LQKENI. This CDR3 region has 15 residues. Trimming took 5 bases from V and 4 from J, leaving 14 bases between them. What was sequenced was PBMCs or T cells enriched from blood (not recorded which). V and J are TRBV18 and TRBJ2-2; D perhaps matches TRBD2 (6 bases). This receptor was identified in a woman aged 40-49 years who had recovered from COVID-19. CDR3 DNA: TGTGCCAGCTCAGCGGGGCCAGTAGGCACCGGGGAGCTGTTTTTT. Translation gives CASSAGPVGTGELFF. The complete variable domain, with remaining parts taken from reference TRBV18 and TRBJ2-2, reads NAGVMQNPRHLVRRRGQEARLRCSPMKGHSHVYWYRQLPEEGLKFMVYLQKENIIDESGMPKERFSAEFPKEGPSILRIQQVVRGDSAAYFCASSAGPVGTGELFFGEGSRLTVL.